The rows below give T cell receptor beta chains drawn from one sample of a study of T cells in Graves' hyperthyroidism and ophthalmopathy. TCRdb re-called the multiplex PCR reads with MiXCR, one entry per CDR3 protein. The sample carries about 400,000 distinct CDR3 sequences, 13% recorded once. Sequencing input: blood. Receptor source: a young woman with Graves' hyperthyroidism. CDR3s include the opening cysteine and the closing phenylalanine or tryptophan. The D gene is left open where the match is weak. Clone size is not always given. Where it is, it says once, few, many or a class for expanded clones.

d_gene: NA; abundance: few; v_gene: TRBV7-2; j_gene: TRBJ2-7; CDR3nt: TGTGCCAGCAGCTGGGCCAACAGAGCGGTCCACGAGCAGTACTTC; CDR3aa: CASSWANRAVHEQYF
d_gene: NA; abundance: many; v_gene: TRBV28; j_gene: TRBJ2-7; CDR3nt: TGTGCCAGCAGTTACCCGGGCAGGGTTGGGAACGAGCAGTACTTC; CDR3aa: CASSYPGRVGNEQYF
d_gene: TRBD2; abundance: many; v_gene: TRBV7-2; j_gene: TRBJ2-1; CDR3nt: TGTGCCAGCAGCCCCCAGCCTAGCGGGAGAAGAAATGAGCAGTTCTTC; CDR3aa: CASSPQPSGRRNEQFF
d_gene: NA; abundance: many; v_gene: TRBV18; j_gene: TRBJ1-2; CDR3nt: TGTGCCAGCTCACCAGGGGGCGGAGATCACTATGGCTACACCTTC; CDR3aa: CASSPGGGDHYGYTF
d_gene: NA; abundance: NA; v_gene: TRBV7-9; j_gene: TRBJ2-2; CDR3nt: TGTGCCAGCAGCTCGGGACACTCGAACACCGGGGAGCTGTTTTTT; CDR3aa: CASSSGHSNTGELFF
d_gene: NA; abundance: many; v_gene: TRBV28; j_gene: TRBJ1-5; CDR3nt: TGTGCCAGTATCACGACGGCGAATCAGCCCCAGCATTTT; CDR3aa: CASITTANQPQHF
d_gene: NA; abundance: many; v_gene: TRBV16; j_gene: TRBJ2-3; CDR3nt: TGTGCCAGCAGCCCCGACTACCTCACAGATACGCAGTATTTT; CDR3aa: CASSPDYLTDTQYF
d_gene: TRBD1; abundance: NA; v_gene: TRBV19; j_gene: TRBJ2-7; CDR3nt: TGTGCCAGTAGTCCTGACAGGGTGGGGTACGAGCAGTACTTC; CDR3aa: CASSPDRVGYEQYF
d_gene: TRBD2; abundance: many; v_gene: TRBV11-1; j_gene: TRBJ2-7; CDR3nt: TGTGCCAGCAGCCCCGGGGTTGCGGGAGGCTTGGCCTCCTACGAGCAGTACTTC; CDR3aa: CASSPGVAGGLASYEQYF
d_gene: TRBD1; abundance: many; v_gene: TRBV9; j_gene: TRBJ1-2; CDR3nt: TGTGCCAGCAGCGATGACAGGGGTGGACATGGCTACACCTTC; CDR3aa: CASSDDRGGHGYTF
d_gene: NA; abundance: many; v_gene: TRBV29-1; j_gene: TRBJ2-6; CDR3nt: TGCAGCGTTGTCAAGGCGGGCTCTGGGGCCAACGTCCTGACTTTC; CDR3aa: CSVVKAGSGANVLTF
d_gene: NA; abundance: many; v_gene: TRBV28; j_gene: TRBJ1-4; CDR3nt: TGTGCCAGCAGAGCTAGGGTGGGTTCAGGTGAAAAACTGTTTTTT; CDR3aa: CASRARVGSGEKLFF
d_gene: NA; abundance: NA; v_gene: TRBV7-8; j_gene: TRBJ2-7; CDR3nt: TGTGCCAGCAGCTTAGGGATAAGGCCAACCGGTCCCCGCGAGCAGTACTTC; CDR3aa: CASSLGIRPTGPREQYF
d_gene: NA; abundance: NA; v_gene: TRBV7-9; j_gene: TRBJ1-4; CDR3nt: TGTGCCAGCAACCCGGGGGGGGCGCCTAATGAAAAACTGTTTTTT; CDR3aa: CASNPGGAPNEKLFF
d_gene: TRBD1; abundance: many; v_gene: TRBV6-1; j_gene: TRBJ2-7; CDR3nt: TGTGCCAGCAGTTCCCGGACAGGGGTCCCCTACGAGCAGTACTTC; CDR3aa: CASSSRTGVPYEQYF
d_gene: NA; abundance: many; v_gene: TRBV4-1; j_gene: TRBJ2-3; CDR3nt: TGCGCCAGCAGCCAAGTGGCAGGTAGAGATACGCAGTATTTT; CDR3aa: CASSQVAGRDTQYF
d_gene: NA; abundance: many; v_gene: TRBV29-1; j_gene: TRBJ2-7; CDR3nt: TGCAGCGTTGAGGTAGGGACTCTATCCTACGAGCAGTACTTC; CDR3aa: CSVEVGTLSYEQYF
d_gene: NA; abundance: many; v_gene: TRBV6-1; j_gene: TRBJ2-3; CDR3nt: TGTGCCAGCAGTGCACAGGGTTCGGCAGATACGCAGTATTTT; CDR3aa: CASSAQGSADTQYF
d_gene: TRBD2; abundance: many; v_gene: TRBV2; j_gene: TRBJ2-1; CDR3nt: TGTGCCAGCAGTTTCGGACTAGCGGGAGGGTTTAATGAGCAGTTCTTC; CDR3aa: CASSFGLAGGFNEQFF
d_gene: TRBD2; abundance: NA; v_gene: TRBV4-1; j_gene: TRBJ2-3; CDR3nt: TGCGCCAGCAGCCATGCCGGACTAGCGGGGGGGAAGGATACGCAGTATTTT; CDR3aa: CASSHAGLAGGKDTQYF
d_gene: NA; abundance: many; v_gene: TRBV5-1; j_gene: TRBJ1-5; CDR3nt: TGCGCCAGCAGCTTCGAGAGTAACCAGCCCCAGCATTTT; CDR3aa: CASSFESNQPQHF
d_gene: NA; abundance: many; v_gene: TRBV7-9; j_gene: TRBJ2-7; CDR3nt: TGTGCCAGCAGCTTTGGGCCGGAGACAGAAGCCTACGAGCAGTACTTC; CDR3aa: CASSFGPETEAYEQYF
d_gene: NA; abundance: many; v_gene: TRBV7-2; j_gene: TRBJ2-3; CDR3nt: TGTGCCAGCAGCGGAGAAGATACGCAGTATTTT; CDR3aa: CASSGEDTQYF
d_gene: NA; abundance: NA; v_gene: TRBV5-6; j_gene: TRBJ1-3; CDR3nt: TGTGCCAGCACCCTCTCCGGCTCTGGAAACACCATATATTTT; CDR3aa: CASTLSGSGNTIYF
d_gene: NA; abundance: many; v_gene: TRBV20-1; j_gene: TRBJ2-3; CDR3nt: TGCAGTGCTACTCCCCCCATTAGCACAGATACGCAGTATTTT; CDR3aa: CSATPPISTDTQYF
d_gene: TRBD2; abundance: few; v_gene: TRBV24-1; j_gene: TRBJ2-7; CDR3nt: TGTGCCACCAGTCCTAGCGGAACATACGAGCAGTACTTC; CDR3aa: CATSPSGTYEQYF
d_gene: NA; abundance: many; v_gene: TRBV20-1; j_gene: TRBJ1-2; CDR3nt: TGCAGTGCTCCGAGGGAAAGGGTAGGAAAGACTGGCTACACCTTC; CDR3aa: CSAPRERVGKTGYTF
d_gene: TRBD1; abundance: many; v_gene: TRBV6-1; j_gene: TRBJ1-2; CDR3nt: TGTGCCAGCAGTGCCACAGGGGGGGTAGGCTACACCTTC; CDR3aa: CASSATGGVGYTF
d_gene: TRBD2; abundance: many; v_gene: TRBV6-1; j_gene: TRBJ2-1; CDR3nt: TGTGCCAGCAGTGAAGCCTTAGACGGGGGGTACAATGAGCAGTTCTTC; CDR3aa: CASSEALDGGYNEQFF
d_gene: TRBD1; abundance: NA; v_gene: TRBV7-9; j_gene: TRBJ2-5; CDR3nt: TGTGCCAGCAGCCCCAGAGGACAGGGCTTCCAAGAGACCCAGTACTTC; CDR3aa: CASSPRGQGFQETQYF